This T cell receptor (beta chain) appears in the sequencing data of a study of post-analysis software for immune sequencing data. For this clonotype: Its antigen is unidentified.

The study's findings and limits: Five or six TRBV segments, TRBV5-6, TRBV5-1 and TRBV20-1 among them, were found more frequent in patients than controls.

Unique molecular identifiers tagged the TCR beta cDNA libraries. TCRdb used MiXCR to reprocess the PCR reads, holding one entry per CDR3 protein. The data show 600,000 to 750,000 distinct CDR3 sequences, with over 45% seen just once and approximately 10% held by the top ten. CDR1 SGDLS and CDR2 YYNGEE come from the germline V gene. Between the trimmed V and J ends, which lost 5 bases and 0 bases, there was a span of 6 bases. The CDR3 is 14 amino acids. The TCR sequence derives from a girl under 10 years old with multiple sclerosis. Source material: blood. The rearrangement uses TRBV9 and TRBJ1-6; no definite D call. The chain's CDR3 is CASRGDSYNSPLHF. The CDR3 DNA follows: TGTGCCAGCAGGGGAGACTCCTATAATTCACCCCTCCACTTT.